These 28 T cell receptor beta chains were all obtained from the same sample, sequenced in a study of cytotoxic CD8 clonotypes in ibrutinib-treated CLL. The data were produced by immunoSEQ multiplex PCR, yet TCRdb's version contains in-frame clones alone and is incomplete. The sample has about 330,000 clones, 67% seen once. The material sequenced was PBMCs, taken after 36 months of ibrutinib treatment. The receptors stem from a human donor with chronic lymphocytic leukemia.

The chain uses TRBV2 and TRBJ2-7; unclear D gene. The CDR3 length is 14 residues. In germline, CDR1 is SNHLY, CDR2 FYNNEI. V was clipped by 6 bases and J by 0 bases, with 12 bases between them. The CDR3 reads CASRVRASSYEQYF. The CDR3 region has the DNA TGTGCCAGCAGGGTCCGAGCCAGCTCCTACGAGCAGTACTTC.

This chain links TRBV28 with TRBJ1-4, with D possibly TRBD1 on 6 matching bases. Germline CDR1 is MDHEN and CDR2 is SYDVKM. Trimming shortened V by 2 bases and J by 7 bases, and 8 bases separated the two germline ends. The CDR3 runs 13 residues. The CDR3 nucleotides read TGTGCCAGCAGTTTACAAGGGGGTGAAAAACTGTTTTTT. Its protein product is CASSLQGGEKLFF.

V is TRBV4-2 and J is TRBJ1-1; D may be TRBD1 (6 bases). V lost 0 bases and J lost 2, with 22 bases in between. The CDR3 is 19 amino acids. From germline, CDR1 is LGHNA and CDR2 YNFKEQ. This CDR3 is CASSQDYGLSGGTNTEAFF. CDR3 sequence (DNA): TGTGCCAGCAGCCAAGATTATGGTTTGAGCGGGGGCACCAACACTGAAGCTTTCTTT.

The chain combines TRBV6-5 with TRBJ2-1; D ambiguous. The V and J ends lost 9 bases and 8 bases respectively, with 5 bases between them. The CDR3 runs 9 residues. The germline V gene has CDR1 MNHEY and CDR2 SVGAGI. The CDR3 loop reads CASGHEQFF. In nucleotides, the CDR3 is TGTGCCAGTGGGCATGAGCAGTTCTTC.

The chain recombines TRBV18 with TRBJ2-5, with 11 bases lining up with TRBD2. The CDR3 is made up of 18 amino acids. From germline, CDR1 is KGHSH and CDR2 LQKENI. The ends lost 1 base at V and 1 base at J; junction bases unmatched: 8. CDR3 in amino acids: CASSPLNSGTSGQETQYF. The CDR3 DNA is TGTGCCAGCTCACCACTAAATTCCGGGACTAGCGGCCAAGAGACCCAGTACTTC.

The V and J genes are TRBV10-3 and TRBJ2-2, with 9 bases fitting TRBD1. The CDR3 covers 17 residues. Germline CDR1 ENHRY, CDR2 SYGVKD. The ends lost 5 bases at V and 2 bases at J; junction bases unmatched: 9. CDR3 nucleotide sequence: TGTGCCATCAGTTCCCTCGGACAGGGGCTCAACACCGGGGAGCTGTTTTTT. Its protein is CAISSLGQGLNTGELFF.

V gene TRBV5-6 combines with J gene TRBJ2-5; D is possibly TRBD1 (5 bases). This CDR3 contains 13 residues. Germline V gene lookup returns CDR1 SGHDT and CDR2 YYEEEE. The V end was cut by 2 bases, the J end by 6 bases, with 11 bases between. CDR3 sequence: CASSFRGSKTQYF. In DNA, the CDR3 is TGTGCCAGCAGCTTTAGGGGAAGCAAGACCCAGTACTTC.

This sequence joins TRBV10-3 and TRBJ1-1; tentative D call: TRBD1 (6 bases). Per the germline V gene, CDR1 is ENHRY and CDR2 is SYGVKD. The CDR3 consists of 14 residues. Trimming took 7 bases from V and 5 from J, leaving 17 bases between them. The CDR3 nucleotides are TGTGCCATCACCTGGACAGTCGTCGTGACTGAAGCTTTCTTT. This gives the protein CAITWTVVVTEAFF.

In this sample, this clone turned up a few times. The chain combines TRBV5-1 with TRBJ2-3; 7 bases are a match to TRBD2. The CDR3 runs 16 residues. Germline V CDR1 and CDR2: SGHRS, YFSETQ. The J segment lost 1 base and the V segment lost 3 bases, leaving 8 bases of the junction unmatched. CDR3 nucleotide sequence: TGCGCCAGCAGCTACCGCGGGCTAGCGGGCACAGATACGCAGTATTTT. Translation: CASSYRGLAGTDTQYF.

This chain links TRBV29-1 with TRBJ2-3, with D possibly TRBD2 on 7 matching bases. The V gene's germline CDR1 is SQVTM and CDR2 ANQGSEA. V was pared by 3 bases and J by 6 bases, with 13 bases between. The CDR3 has 13 residues. CDR3 sequence (DNA): TGCAGCGTTGAGGGGGGGGCGATGGATACGCAGTATTTT. Translated, it gives CSVEGGAMDTQYF.

The chain joins TRBV9 to TRBJ2-1, with a possible D match to TRBD2 (6 bases). Per germline, CDR1 SGDLS and CDR2 YYNGEE. Trimming pared 4 bases from V and 0 bases from J, leaving 11 bases between. This CDR3 region has 15 residues. CDR3 coding DNA: TGTGCCAGCAGCTCAGGAGGGACCTCCTACAATGAGCAGTTCTTC. Encoded protein: CASSSGGTSYNEQFF.

The V call is TRBV7-8, the J call TRBJ1-3; no firm D call. Germline CDR1 reads SGHVS; CDR2 reads FQNEAQ. V was trimmed by 5 bases and J by 8 bases, leaving 16 bases between them. This CDR3 is 14 amino acids long. The CDR3 bases are TGTGCCAGCAGCCCCAGTAGAGGAACCCACACCATATATTTT. This translates into CASSPSRGTHTIYF. The full variable domain, rest sourced from reference TRBV7-8 and TRBJ1-3, is GAGVSQSPRYKVAKRGQDVALRCDPISGHVSLFWYQQALGQGPEFLTYFQNEAQLDKSGLPSDRFFAERPEGSVSTLKIQRTQQEDSAVYLCASSPSRGTHTIYFGEGSWLTVV.

This rearrangement joins TRBV28 to TRBJ1-1; unclear D gene. The ends were cut back, 5 bases at V and 2 bases at J, with 15 bases in the middle. The CDR3 consists of 15 residues. CDR1 is MDHEN, CDR2 SYDVKM, per germline. The CDR3 DNA reads as TGTGCCAGCAGTCTCCGGGCCGTAATTAACACTGAAGCTTTCTTT. Translated: CASSLRAVINTEAFF. Supplemented by reference TRBV28 and TRBJ1-1, the full variable domain reads DVKVTQSSRYLVKRTGEKVFLECVQDMDHENMFWYRQDPGLGLRLIYFSYDVKMKEKGDIPEGYSVSREKKERFSLILESASTNQTSMYLCASSLRAVINTEAFFGQGTRLTVV.

The chain recombines TRBV11-3 with TRBJ2-7; D call uncertain. V lost 0 bases and J 2 bases, leaving 11 bases between the germline ends. Germline V CDR1 and CDR2: SGHNT, YENEEA. The CDR3 length is 15 residues. The CDR3 coding sequence is TGTGCCAGCAGCTTAGAAGCACGTCCGACCTACGAGCAGTACTTC. Translating it yields CASSLEARPTYEQYF.

This clone was seen more than once but under ten times. The chain joins TRBV14 to TRBJ2-7; D is unresolved. Germline assignment: CDR1 SGHDN and CDR2 FVKESK. CDR3 length: 13 residues. V lost 4 bases, J lost 6 bases, and 13 bases lay in between. The CDR3 sequence: CASSPHLGTEQYF. The CDR3 region has the DNA TGTGCCAGCAGCCCCCATCTGGGTACCGAGCAGTACTTC.

The chain joins TRBV7-9 to TRBJ2-7, with 9 bases identical to TRBD2. The CDR3 consists of 15 residues. CDR1 SEHNR and CDR2 FQNEAQ come from the germline V gene (reference sequence). With V trimmed by 4 bases and J by 6 bases, 10 bases remained unmatched. In DNA form, the CDR3 reads TGTGCCAGCAGCTCACTAGCGGGCGGGAACACCGAGCAGTACTTC. Protein sequence: CASSSLAGGNTEQYF.

J is TRBJ1-4 and V is TRBV5-1; 9 bases are shared with TRBD1. The germline V gene encodes CDR1 SGHRS and CDR2 YFSETQ. V was pared by 4 bases and J by 4 bases, with 2 bases of the junction left unmatched. The CDR3 runs 14 residues. DNA of the CDR3: TGCGCCAGCAGCCAGGGACAGGGTAATGAAAAACTGTTTTTT. The encoded protein is CASSQGQGNEKLFF.

This clone was counted between two and nine times. The V call is TRBV2, the J call TRBJ2-5; D is unresolved. The V end was cut by 2 bases, the J end by 9 bases, with 13 bases between. The CDR3 loop spans 13 amino acids. Germline CDR1 and CDR2: SNHLY and FYNNEI. The CDR3 here is CASSELDPRSQYF. For the CDR3, the DNA is TGTGCCAGCAGTGAACTGGACCCCAGGTCCCAGTACTTC.

This rearrangement joins TRBV4-1 to TRBJ2-1; D is possibly TRBD1 or TRBD2 (5 bases each). The CDR3 has 14 residues. Germline lookup yields CDR1 MGHRA and CDR2 YSYEKL. V lost 1 base, J lost 9 bases, and 13 bases lay in between. The CDR3 DNA is TGCGCCAGCAGCCAAGCTCCCCGGGACGGTGAGCAGTTCTTC. Its protein product is CASSQAPRDGEQFF.

The rearrangement uses TRBV4-2 and TRBJ1-2; 9 bases are a match to TRBD1. The CDR3 is made up of 18 amino acids. V lost 0 bases to trimming and J lost 4 bases; unmatched junction nucleotides: 12. Germline V gives CDR1 LGHNA, CDR2 YNFKEQ. The CDR3 sequence: CASSQDHDRGTYGYGYTF. CDR3 bases: TGTGCCAGCAGCCAAGATCACGACAGGGGGACTTATGGCTATGGCTACACCTTC.

The chain is built from TRBV4-1 and TRBJ1-1; a weak D match, TRBD1 (5 bases). Germline CDR1 is MGHRA and CDR2 is YSYEKL. The CDR3 contains 14 residues. The germline V and J ends were trimmed by 1 base and 10 bases, with 16 bases remaining between them. The CDR3 nucleotides read TGCGCCAGCAGCCAAGTAAGGGGCGGACACGGAGCTTTCTTT. Translated: CASSQVRGGHGAFF.

A few counts support this clone. V and J are TRBV4-1 and TRBJ1-3; the D gene is possibly TRBD1 (5 bases). The CDR3 has 14 residues. The germline CDR1 and CDR2 sequences are MGHRA and YSYEKL. Trimming took off 2 bases at V and 4 bases at J, with 9 bases between the two ends. This chain's CDR3 is CASSQRTGGNTIYF. The CDR3 nucleotides are TGCGCCAGCAGCCAACGAACAGGAGGAAACACCATATATTTT.

This clone was seen a handful of times. The V gene is TRBV7-3, the J gene TRBJ2-7, with 8 nucleotides matching TRBD1. This CDR3 region has 13 residues. V lost 2 bases, J lost 6 bases, and 3 bases stayed unmatched. Germline V gene lookup returns CDR1 SGHTA and CDR2 FQGTGA. CDR3 nucleotide sequence: TGTGCCAGCAGCTTAGGGGACAGGACCGAGCAGTACTTC. Protein product: CASSLGDRTEQYF.

This clone was seen once. The rearrangement links TRBV18 to TRBJ2-2; D is unresolved. This CDR3 region has 13 residues. The germline CDR1 and CDR2 sequences are KGHSH and LQKENI. V was shortened by 6 bases and J by 7 bases, with 12 bases between the two germline ends. CDR3 DNA: TGTGCCAGCTCCCCGGCTGGGCTCGGGGAGCTGTTTTTT. It yields the protein CASSPAGLGELFF. The variable domain in full, with the rest retrieved from reference TRBV18 and TRBJ2-2, is NAGVMQNPRHLVRRRGQEARLRCSPMKGHSHVYWYRQLPEEGLKFMVYLQKENIIDESGMPKERFSAEFPKEGPSILRIQQVVRGDSAAYFCASSPAGLGELFFGEGSRLTVL.

The CDR3 DNA reads TGTGCCAGCTCCTTCCTTGGGGGTAGGGGGATGAACATTCAGTACTTC. It codes for CASSFLGGRGMNIQYF. The V and J genes are TRBV5-6 and TRBJ2-4, with TRBD1 as a possible D gene (6 bases). This CDR3 is built from 16 residues. V gave up 7 bases and J gave up 7 bases, with 24 bases separating them. Germline CDR1 SGHDT, CDR2 YYEEEE.

This clone appeared a few times. V usage is TRBV19 and J usage is TRBJ2-1; 9 nucleotides match TRBD2. The CDR3 length is 15 residues. Germline values: CDR1 LNHDA, CDR2 SQIVND (reference sequence). With 3 bases clipped from V and 8 bases from J, the junction kept 8 bases outside the gene matches. CDR3 sequence reads: CASSIMSSGTDEQFF. The CDR3 bases are TGTGCCAGTAGTATCATGTCTAGCGGGACCGATGAGCAGTTCTTC.

The gene calls are TRBV18 and TRBJ2-2, with 7 nucleotides matching TRBD1. Looked up from germline, CDR1 is KGHSH and CDR2 is LQKENI. The CDR3 is 17 residues long. Trimming removed 8 bases from V and 3 bases from J; junction bases left unmatched: 15. CDR3 DNA: TGTGCCAGCCGACAGGGATTCGACTTCGAAGACACCGGGGAGCTGTTTTTT. Translation: CASRQGFDFEDTGELFF.

The J gene is TRBJ2-7, the V gene TRBV4-1; no reliable D call. V lost 4 bases and J 3 bases, leaving 10 bases between the germline ends. Per germline, CDR1 MGHRA and CDR2 YSYEKL. The CDR3 runs to 13 residues. This CDR3 is CASSLYPVYEQYF. Written as DNA, the CDR3 is TGCGCCAGCAGCCTTTACCCCGTCTACGAGCAGTACTTC.